These T cell receptor beta chains were read from a single sample in a study of monozygotic twins with inflammatory bowel disease. TCRdb reworked the 5' RACE reads into one entry per CDR3 protein, no DNA. The specimen's table records around 47,000 distinct CDR3 sequences. The sample consisted of blood. These receptors were taken from a human donor with ulcerative colitis or Crohn's disease, or a healthy co-twin of an affected twin (not recorded which). Both conserved end residues are part of each CDR3.

j_call,v_call,cdr3_aa
TRBJ1-2,TRBV28,CASRILGQGNYGYTF
TRBJ1-1,TRBV3-1,CASSQSGAAFF
TRBJ1-1,TRBV19,CASRDSAGGVRAAFF
TRBJ1-4,TRBV6-1,CASRQDPGTSEKLFF
TRBJ2-7,TRBV19,CASKLGDGGYEQYF
TRBJ1-5,TRBV18,CASSLTGAVNQPQHF
TRBJ1-2,TRBV14,CASSPGWPYGYTF
TRBJ1-5,TRBV6-5,CASSLRGGNQPQHF
TRBJ2-7,TRBV29-1,CSVESRDLGSYEQYF
TRBJ1-1,TRBV30,CAWSAGRNTEAFF
TRBJ1-1,TRBV20-1,CSARSDRGPGTEAFF